This record looks at one T cell receptor beta chain sequence and its context. This entry belongs to a study of OX40 agonist ivuxolimab in advanced cancers. Across the study: Of the patients, three showed partial responses, one with hepatocellular carcinoma and two with cutaneous melanoma.

Germline assignment: CDR1 MDHEN and CDR2 SYDVKM. The trim removed 7 bases at V and 5 bases at J, leaving 9 bases unmatched. The length of the CDR3 is 16 residues. Method: immunoSEQ multiplex PCR; TCRdb's copy keeps in-frame clones and lacks some. The repertoire includes around 60,000 clones, 70% to 90% of them detected once, and roughly 3.1% sits in the top ten. The source was CD4+ or CD8+ T cells sorted from blood, collected in a trial of the OX40 agonist ivuxolimab. This TCR was sampled from an adult with an advanced solid tumor such as melanoma, head and neck, liver or kidney cancer. The gene calls are TRBV28 and TRBJ1-5, with 12 bases fitting TRBD1. Written as DNA, the CDR3 is TGTGCCAGCAAGTGGGGACAGGGGGCCTACGATCAGCCCCAGCATTTT. Protein product: CASKWGQGAYDQPQHF.